What follows is one TCR beta chain and its context. Antigen: not known. Samples came from healthy bone marrow donors. The PCR ran on 60 Vbeta and 13 Jbeta primers. Sequenced by immunoSEQ multiplex PCR; TCRdb stores in-frame clones only, minus some. The sample contains approximately 180,000 clones, 85% to 90% of which appear only once. The CDR3 consists of 16 residues. After removal of 5 bases from V and 4 bases from J, the junction contained 12 bases not matched to a gene. Per germline, CDR1 SGHVS and CDR2 FNYEAQ. This entry comes from a study of cytomegalovirus exposure and HLA in healthy donors. Study observations and caveats: Later analysis revealed greater clonal expansion in HLA-associated TCR beta chains than in equally common others. Per published accounts, TCR beta sequences correctly predicted the HLA-A and HLA-B alleles of most subjects.

The specimen was PBMCs. This TCR came from a woman between 18 and 29 years old in good health and CMV-seronegative. V usage is TRBV7-6 and J usage is TRBJ2-3, with 7 bases matching TRBD2. The CDR3 sequence: CASSPRSREPADTQYF. For the CDR3, the DNA is TGTGCCAGCAGCCCCCGATCGCGGGAGCCCGCAGATACGCAGTATTTT.